This is a list of T cell receptor beta chains from one sample in a study of shared clonotypes between healthy human individuals. Profiled with immunoSEQ multiplex PCR; TCRdb holds only in-frame clones, not every one. The sample has approximately 1.5 million clones, about 98% seen once; the top ten hold roughly 0.45%. The sequenced sample was naive CD4+ T cells sorted from blood. The receptors were gathered from a man aged 25 to 45 in good health. Each CDR3 is given with its conserved first and last residue. Each record gives: J gene, V gene, CDR3 protein.

J gene: TRBJ2-2
V gene: TRBV5-4
CDR3 protein: CASSLDGGRAANTGELFF

J gene: TRBJ2-5
V gene: TRBV5-4
CDR3 protein: CASSGGLAGPVPKETQYF

J gene: TRBJ2-1
V gene: TRBV18
CDR3 protein: CASSPPVRDYNEQFF

J gene: TRBJ2-2
V gene: TRBV18
CDR3 protein: CASSPPVSPNTGELFF

J gene: TRBJ1-4
V gene: TRBV18
CDR3 protein: CASSPRTGGRNEKLFF

J gene: TRBJ2-7
V gene: TRBV28
CDR3 protein: CASSPSAYPSYEQYF

J gene: TRBJ2-1
V gene: TRBV7-8
CDR3 protein: CASSLSTGYNEQFF

J gene: TRBJ2-7
V gene: TRBV6-8
CDR3 protein: CASSYRGNRYEQYF

J gene: TRBJ2-2
V gene: TRBV19
CDR3 protein: CASSRGNTGELFF

J gene: TRBJ2-3
V gene: TRBV6-4
CDR3 protein: CASSQTLADTQYF

J gene: TRBJ2-1
V gene: TRBV10-3
CDR3 protein: CAISDQPNEQFF

J gene: TRBJ2-7
V gene: TRBV28
CDR3 protein: CASGRLYEQYF

J gene: TRBJ1-4
V gene: TRBV5-1
CDR3 protein: CASSSGTGVEKLFF

J gene: TRBJ2-1
V gene: TRBV5-1
CDR3 protein: CASSLASATPYNEQFF

J gene: TRBJ2-3
V gene: TRBV5-1
CDR3 protein: CASAPGGADTQYF

J gene: TRBJ2-3
V gene: TRBV25-1
CDR3 protein: CASSDRGTDTQYF

J gene: TRBJ2-1
V gene: TRBV9
CDR3 protein: CASCESGLSYNEQFF

J gene: TRBJ2-5
V gene: TRBV6-5
CDR3 protein: CASSSGLNQETQYF

J gene: TRBJ1-4
V gene: TRBV18
CDR3 protein: CASSPLSGYEKLFF

J gene: TRBJ1-2
V gene: TRBV27
CDR3 protein: CASSYQGLGYTF

J gene: TRBJ2-7
V gene: TRBV4-1
CDR3 protein: CASSHERASDEQYF

J gene: TRBJ2-1
V gene: TRBV6-5
CDR3 protein: CASSWGQEQFF

J gene: TRBJ2-7
V gene: TRBV7-2
CDR3 protein: CASSSNSYEQYF

J gene: TRBJ2-2
V gene: TRBV10-3
CDR3 protein: CAISITGELFF

J gene: TRBJ2-7
V gene: TRBV11-2
CDR3 protein: CASSRDIAYEQYF

J gene: TRBJ2-4
V gene: TRBV18
CDR3 protein: CASSPLQGTKNIQYF

J gene: TRBJ2-7
V gene: TRBV7-9
CDR3 protein: CASSLGGLAGEYYEQYF

J gene: TRBJ2-1
V gene: TRBV6-5
CDR3 protein: CASRKGGNQFF

J gene: TRBJ1-5
V gene: TRBV6-6
CDR3 protein: CASSLRGAMGNQPQHF

J gene: TRBJ1-5
V gene: TRBV27
CDR3 protein: CASSSSGGLSQPQHF

J gene: TRBJ2-3
V gene: TRBV6-1
CDR3 protein: CASSERLAGGGAQYF

J gene: TRBJ2-7
V gene: TRBV5-1
CDR3 protein: CASSLDGGGYEQYF

J gene: TRBJ2-5
V gene: TRBV5-1
CDR3 protein: CASSAQETQYF

J gene: TRBJ2-1
V gene: TRBV5-8
CDR3 protein: CASSFGSSYNEQFF

J gene: TRBJ2-1
V gene: TRBV15
CDR3 protein: CATSRGSNEQFF

J gene: TRBJ2-7
V gene: TRBV19
CDR3 protein: CASSVRVSYEQYF

J gene: TRBJ2-7
V gene: TRBV5-1
CDR3 protein: CASSRNEGLVYEQYF

J gene: TRBJ2-4
V gene: TRBV5-5
CDR3 protein: CASSFHGPAKNIQYF

J gene: TRBJ2-3
V gene: TRBV27
CDR3 protein: CASSLPTSGRTPTDTQYF

J gene: TRBJ1-1
V gene: TRBV5-5
CDR3 protein: CASSLVVANTEAFF

J gene: TRBJ1-1
V gene: TRBV29-1
CDR3 protein: CSGGNTEAFF

J gene: TRBJ2-7
V gene: TRBV5-1
CDR3 protein: CASSLVPDREASYEQYF